Shown below are 4 T cell receptor beta chains from a single sample sequenced in a study of cytomegalovirus exposure and HLA in healthy donors. Researchers ran the PCR with 60 Vbeta and 13 Jbeta primers. Produced via immunoSEQ multiplex PCR; TCRdb's table is partial and in-frame only. The sample lists approximately 120,000 clones, 81% occurring once. Material: PBMCs. Receptor source: a young man in good health and CMV-seronegative.

The chain carries TRBV6-6 and TRBJ1-1; TRBD1 might be the D (5 bases). V gave up 0 bases and J gave up 1 base, with 12 bases separating them. The CDR3 is 16 residues long. Germline V gene data show CDR1 as MNHNY and CDR2 as SVGAGI (reference sequence). The CDR3, as DNA: TGTGCCAGCAGTTACTCGTCCGGGGGTTCGAACACTGAAGCTTTCTTT. Translated: CASSYSSGGSNTEAFF.

This clone is a singleton in its sample. V gene TRBV29-1 combines with J gene TRBJ1-1; TRBD1 agrees at 8 bases. The CDR3 is made up of 16 amino acids. V lost 3 bases and J lost 3; bases outside the gene matches: 12. The germline V gene encodes CDR1 SQVTM and CDR2 ANQGSEA. The CDR3 loop is CSVEQLRGLRHTEAFF. The CDR3 region has the DNA TGCAGCGTTGAGCAGCTCAGGGGGCTACGGCACACTGAAGCTTTCTTT.

The gene calls are TRBV5-4 and TRBJ1-2, with D possibly being TRBD1 (5 bases). The CDR3 extends over 14 amino acids. V dropped 0 bases and J dropped 6 bases, with 12 bases sitting between them. Germline loops: CDR1 SGHNT, CDR2 YYREEE (reference sequence). In DNA form, the CDR3 reads TGTGCCAGCAGCTTGGGATCTAGGGGCGATGGCTACACCTTC. Translated, it gives CASSLGSRGDGYTF.

This clone was observed a few times. The chain employs TRBV6-1 and TRBJ1-1, with D unresolved. Trimming stripped 2 bases from V and 0 bases from J, with 4 bases between. From germline, CDR1 is MNHNS and CDR2 SASEGT. This CDR3 has 13 residues. CDR3 sequence: CASSEILNTEAFF. The CDR3 coding sequence is TGTGCCAGCAGTGAAATCTTGAACACTGAAGCTTTCTTT.